These 27 T cell receptor beta chains were all obtained from the same sample, sequenced in a study of blood T cell repertoires in COVID-19. The table came from immunoSEQ multiplex PCR; TCRdb's copy has only in-frame clones and leaves some out. This table holds 200,000 to 250,000 clones, around 85% found once. The source material was PBMCs or T cells enriched from blood (not recorded which). These receptors were collected from a woman aged 45-59 years in a cohort exposed to, infected with or recovered from COVID-19 (not recorded which).

CDR3: CASSFGSGGTLYYNEQFF. CDR3 sequence (DNA): TGTGCCAGCAGCTTTGGTAGCGGGGGGACGTTATATTACAATGAGCAGTTCTTC. V is TRBV7-8 and J is TRBJ2-1; TRBD2 agrees at 10 bases. V shed 3 bases and J 4 bases; nucleotides not matched to a gene: 12. The CDR3 totals 18 residues. CDR1 and CDR2 (germline): SGHVS, FQNEAQ.

This chain joins TRBV11-2 and TRBJ2-5; no reliable D call. V was clipped by 5 bases and J by 2 bases, with 3 bases between them. Germline CDR1 is SGHAT and CDR2 is FQNNGV. This CDR3 spans 11 amino acids. The CDR3 region is CASSIQETQYF. The CDR3 DNA reads as TGTGCCAGCAGCATACAAGAGACCCAGTACTTC.

The V call is TRBV12-2, the J call TRBJ1-1; the table's TRBD1 call for D was not verified on the DNA. TRBV12-2 has pseudogene status. The CDR3 is made up of 14 amino acids. In DNA, the CDR3 is TGTGCAAGTCGCTCCGGGACATTGTGGACTGAAGCTTTCTTT. Translating it yields CASRSGTLWTEAFF.

This clone was observed a single time. V and J are TRBV3-1 (or the pseudogene TRBV3-2) and TRBJ2-7; TRBD2 matches at 13 bases. CDR1 is LGHDT, CDR2 YNNKEL, per germline (reference sequence). The CDR3 contains 16 residues. V lost 3 bases and J lost 0; bases outside the gene matches: 2. CDR3 sequence reads: CASSQTSGGSSYEQYF. As DNA, the CDR3 is TGTGCCAGCAGCCAGACTAGCGGGGGGAGCTCCTACGAGCAGTACTTC.

The V gene is TRBV6-6, the J gene TRBJ1-6; D unresolved. CDR3 length equals 14 residues. The germline V gene encodes CDR1 MNHNY and CDR2 SVGAGI (reference sequence). V lost 4 bases and J 9 bases, leaving 13 bases between the germline ends. CDR3 region: CASSSSDGISPLHF. The CDR3 nucleotides read TGTGCCAGCAGTTCCTCTGACGGGATTTCACCCCTCCACTTT.

The chain is built from TRBV7-9 and TRBJ2-5; D gene ambiguous. From germline, CDR1 is SEHNR and CDR2 FQNEAQ (reference sequence). The CDR3 is 14 residues long. V was cut by 0 bases and J by 2 bases, with 7 bases left in between. CDR3 sequence (DNA): TGTGCCAGCAGCTTAGCGGCCCAGCAAGAGACCCAGTACTTC. This translates into CASSLAAQQETQYF.

The genes are TRBV5-4 and TRBJ2-3; D is possibly TRBD1 (6 bases). This CDR3 is built from 13 residues. Germline V gene sequence: CDR1 SGHNT, CDR2 YYREEE (reference sequence). The V and J ends lost 3 bases and 1 base respectively, with 6 bases between them. CDR3 amino acids: CASSSGGTDTQYF. The CDR3 DNA reads TGTGCCAGCAGCTCAGGGGGCACAGATACGCAGTATTTT.

V is TRBV7-3 and J is TRBJ2-7; 10 bases map to TRBD1. V gave up 3 bases and J gave up 5 bases; unmatched junction bases: 25. The CDR3 runs 21 residues. Per germline, CDR1 SGHTA and CDR2 FQGTGA. Here the CDR3 reads CASSFRATRHWDDRGLNEQYF. The DNA of the CDR3 is TGTGCCAGCAGCTTCAGGGCCACTCGACATTGGGACGACAGGGGGCTCAACGAGCAGTACTTC.

The CDR3 here is CASSPQTVGEKLFF. Written as DNA, the CDR3 is TGTGCCAGCAGCCCCCAGACAGTTGGTGAAAAACTGTTTTTT. J is TRBJ1-4 and V is TRBV4-2, with a possible D match to TRBD1 (5 bases). This CDR3 contains 14 residues. V shed 4 bases and J shed 7 bases, with 13 bases lying between them. Germline CDR1 LGHNA, CDR2 YNFKEQ.

This clone has just one count. The rearrangement links TRBV5-4 to TRBJ2-7; 8 bases fit TRBD1. V gave up 0 bases and J gave up 3 bases; unmatched junction bases: 5. The CDR3 extends over 15 amino acids. The germline gives CDR1 SGHNT, CDR2 YYREEE (reference sequence). The CDR3 nucleotides read TGTGCCAGCAGCTTGGATCAGGGGGCGGTCTACGAGCAGTACTTC. It is translated as CASSLDQGAVYEQYF.

To note about this clone: Different DNA sequences within this sample yield the same CDR3. The chain has TRBV28 and TRBJ1-4, with 7 bases matching TRBD1. This CDR3 spans 14 amino acids. In germline, CDR1 is MDHEN, CDR2 SYDVKM. V shed 4 bases, J shed 5 bases, and the junction held 4 bases outside the gene matches. The CDR3 protein is CASSSGQINEKLFF. The DNA for the CDR3 is TGTGCCAGCAGTTCGGGACAGATCAATGAAAAACTGTTTTTT. Drawing the rest from reference TRBV28 and TRBJ1-4, the complete variable domain is DVKVTQSSRYLVKRTGEKVFLECVQDMDHENMFWYRQDPGLGLRLIYFSYDVKMKEKGDIPEGYSVSREKKERFSLILESASTNQTSMYLCASSSGQINEKLFFGSGTQLSVL.

The sample holds one count of this clone. CDR3 sequence reads: CASSEQRGYEQYF. The CDR3 DNA follows: TGTGCCAGTAGTGAACAAAGGGGCTACGAGCAGTACTTC. This chain links TRBV19 with TRBJ2-7; possible D gene TRBD1, 5 bases. Germline V CDR1 and CDR2: LNHDA, SQIVND (reference sequence). Deletions cut 5 bases from V and 3 bases from J, with 11 bases between. The CDR3 length is 13 residues.

The rearrangement joins TRBV3-1 (or the pseudogene TRBV3-2) to TRBJ1-1, with 9 bases that match TRBD1. Germline trimming cut 5 bases from V and 7 bases from J; bases unmatched to any gene: 5. CDR3 length: 13 residues. Germline values: CDR1 LGHDT, CDR2 YNNKEL (reference sequence). The CDR3 is CASSNGQGSEAFF. The CDR3 DNA is TGTGCCAGCAGCAACGGACAGGGGAGTGAAGCTTTCTTT.

The CDR3 sequence is CASSVAGLLGEKLFF. The CDR3 region has the DNA TGTGCCAGCAGCGTAGCTGGGCTTTTGGGTGAAAAACTGTTTTTT. The rearrangement joins TRBV9 to TRBJ1-4; no definite D call. The CDR3 spans 15 residues. Germline CDR1 and CDR2: SGDLS and YYNGEE. V was shortened by 0 bases and J by 7 bases, with 13 bases between the two germline ends.

V gene TRBV23-1 combines with J gene TRBJ1-5, with TRBD1 as a possible D gene (6 bases). TRBV23-1 is identified as an open reading frame with a role that is uncertain. Deletions cut 5 bases from V and 0 bases from J, with 29 bases between. The CDR3 totals 21 residues. The CDR3 loop reads CASSYPGRQELGGNSNQPQHF. The CDR3 nucleotides are TGCGCCAGCAGTTACCCGGGACGCCAAGAGTTAGGGGGAAATAGCAATCAGCCCCAGCATTTT.

The chain employs TRBV6-5 and TRBJ1-2; D remains ambiguous. There are 12 residues in the CDR3. The V gene's germline CDR1 is MNHEY and CDR2 SVGAGI. V was shortened by 5 bases and J by 1 base, with 5 bases between the two germline ends. The CDR3 here is CASSQNNYGYTF. The CDR3 nucleotides are TGTGCCAGCAGTCAAAATAACTATGGCTACACCTTC.

The chain is built from TRBV9 and TRBJ2-7; D not certain. V lost 4 bases and J 3 bases, leaving 14 bases between the germline ends. The CDR3 is 14 amino acids. Germline CDR1 and CDR2: SGDLS and YYNGEE. The CDR3 sequence: CASSTGAAYYEQYF. The CDR3 region has the DNA TGTGCCAGCAGCACCGGAGCAGCCTACTACGAGCAGTACTTC.

The rearrangement links TRBV10-3 to TRBJ2-3, with 15 bases matching TRBD2. This CDR3 is 18 amino acids long. V shed 10 bases and J 3 bases; nucleotides not matched to a gene: 14. Germline V gene data show CDR1 as ENHRY and CDR2 as SYGVKD. The CDR3 region is CASGLRTSGGAGTDTQYF. CDR3 nucleotides: TGTGCCAGCGGTCTTCGGACTAGCGGGGGGGCTGGGACAGATACGCAGTATTTT.

This rearrangement joins TRBV5-4 to TRBJ1-1; possibly TRBD1 for D (6 bases). V was shortened by 0 bases and J by 2 bases, with 20 bases between the two germline ends. The V gene's germline CDR1 is SGHNT and CDR2 YYREEE (reference sequence). This CDR3 is 18 amino acids long. CDR3 loop: CASSLAQGQGSLNTEAFF. In nucleotides, the CDR3 is TGTGCCAGCAGCTTGGCGCAGGGGCAGGGGTCGTTAAACACTGAAGCTTTCTTT. The whole variable domain, filled in from reference TRBV5-4 and TRBJ1-1, reads ETGVTQSPTHLIKTRGQQVTLRCSSQSGHNTVSWYQQALGQGPQFIFQYYREEENGRGNFPPRFSGLQFPNYSSELNVNALELDDSALYLCASSLAQGQGSLNTEAFFGQGTRLTVV.

V is TRBV7-2 and J is TRBJ1-6; D ambiguous. CDR1 is SGHTA and CDR2 is FQGNSA in the germline V gene. This CDR3 is built from 13 residues. V was clipped by 5 bases and J by 11 bases, with 13 bases between them. Here the CDR3 DNA reads TGTGCCAGCAGCATAACAAAGACTCCACCCCTCCACTTT. Residues: CASSITKTPPLHF.

The genes are TRBV19 and TRBJ1-2, with a weak D call TRBD1 (5 bases). Trimming removed 3 bases at V and 6 bases at J, with 14 bases between. Germline assignment: CDR1 LNHDA and CDR2 SQIVND (reference sequence). The CDR3 sequence is 14 residues long. DNA of the CDR3: TGTGCCAGTAGTATCGGCGGGGCTTGGGATGGCTACACCTTC. Its protein product is CASSIGGAWDGYTF.

V and J are TRBV18 and TRBJ1-3; D is undetermined. This CDR3 is built from 15 residues. In germline, CDR1 is KGHSH, CDR2 LQKENI. With 0 bases removed from V and 3 bases from J, the gap between germline ends came to 9 bases. The DNA of the CDR3 is TGTGCCAGCTCACCACCGTCCACCGGTGGAAACACCATATATTTT. It codes for CASSPPSTGGNTIYF.

The rearrangement links TRBV24-1 to TRBJ2-5; 7 bases agree with TRBD1. Germline V gives CDR1 KGHDR, CDR2 SFDVKD. The CDR3 is 14 amino acids. The V gene end was trimmed by 2 bases and the J gene end by 6 bases; junction bases not matched to a gene: 5. CDR3: CATSDSTGLQTQYF. In nucleotides, the CDR3 is TGTGCCACCAGTGATTCGACAGGGCTGCAGACCCAGTACTTC.

This rearrangement joins TRBV7-8 to TRBJ2-7; the match to TRBD2 covers 12 bases. The CDR3 has 16 residues. The germline V gene has CDR1 SGHVS and CDR2 FQNEAQ. After removal of 4 bases from V and 3 bases from J, the junction contained 7 bases not matched to a gene. This chain's CDR3 is CASSSGLAGLYYEQYF. CDR3 nucleotide sequence: TGTGCCAGCAGCTCAGGACTAGCGGGGCTCTACTACGAGCAGTACTTC.

The rearrangement links TRBV12-3 or TRBV12-4 to TRBJ2-7, with TRBD1 matching over 7 bases. The CDR3 contains 13 residues. V shed 7 bases and J 4 bases; nucleotides not matched to a gene: 7. CDR3 sequence reads: CASTRTGDYEQYF. CDR3 in DNA: TGTGCCAGCACCCGGACAGGAGATTACGAGCAGTACTTC.

V and J are TRBV30 and TRBJ2-7, with unresolved D. The CDR3 is made up of 14 amino acids. In germline, CDR1 is GTSNPN, CDR2 SVGIG (reference sequence). Trimming left V 0 bases short and J 3 bases short, with 12 bases between. CDR3 bases: TGTGCCTGGAGTGTAATCCCCCGAGGCTACGAGCAGTACTTC. This translates into CAWSVIPRGYEQYF.

J is TRBJ1-5 and V is TRBV2, with D tentatively TRBD1 (5 bases). The V gene lost 7 bases and the J gene lost 0 bases, with 10 bases spanning the gap. The germline V gene encodes CDR1 SNHLY and CDR2 FYNNEI. This CDR3 comprises 14 residues. The DNA for the CDR3 is TGTGCCAGCACCAGGGAAAGTAGCAATCAGCCCCAGCATTTT. Protein sequence: CASTRESSNQPQHF.